This T cell receptor (beta chain) was recorded in a study of T cell responses to AZD1222 COVID-19 vaccine. The V and J ends lost 7 bases and 7 bases respectively, with 22 bases between them. Germline CDR1 and CDR2: SQVTM and ANQGSEA. There are 15 residues in the CDR3. Turning to this clone: Its antigen is unknown.

Study-level findings and limits: Increased Spike-specific TCR breadth and depth were observed after two AZD1222 doses. Mapped onto spike, vaccine-associated CD4 TCRs spanned it and were dominant at 160-218 and 743-854.

Some clones are missing from TCRdb's copy, which holds only in-frame ones; the method was immunoSEQ multiplex PCR. The sample contains tens of thousands of clones, approximately 80% of which appear only once. This clonotype was sampled from an adult in good health. The V and J genes are TRBV29-1 and TRBJ1-4; D may be TRBD1 (6 bases). The sequenced sample was peripheral blood, obtained on day 0 of AZD1222 vaccination. CDR3 loop: CSGLGTGGSPEKLFF. The DNA for the CDR3 is TGCAGCGGCTTGGGAACCGGGGGCAGTCCTGAAAAACTGTTTTTT.